This T cell receptor (beta chain) was recorded in a study of T cell clonotyping in hematopoietic cell transplantation. Germline-derived CDR1 and CDR2 are SGHNT and YYREEE (reference sequence). The CDR3 spans 13 residues. V was clipped by 6 bases and J by 5 bases; unmatched bases: 6. Assay used: immunoSEQ multiplex PCR; TCRdb lists only in-frame clones, some missing. The sample contains 40,000 to 45,000 clones, around 94% of which appear only once. The sample consisted of peripheral blood mononuclear cells. This chain links TRBV5-4 with TRBJ1-2; 8 bases align to TRBD1. This sequence originates from a woman between 50 and 59 years old in good health. Some clones in this sample may be carry-over from other donors' samples. The CDR3 reads CASTLDRGYGYTF. The CDR3 coding sequence is TGTGCCAGCACCCTCGACAGGGGATATGGCTACACCTTC.